Described below is a single T cell receptor (beta chain) sequence and its context. An end of the junction differs from the germline gene, which may be a read error. Unsorted bulk tissue (20-30 mg) underwent RNA and DNA co-extraction. The entry originates in a study of tumor-infiltrating lymphocytes in primary liver carcinoma. Looked up from germline, CDR1 is SGHAT and CDR2 is FQNNGV. The CDR3 extends over 14 amino acids. Constant-region priming of about 500 ng total RNA yielded TCR beta cDNA. It was through three nested multiplex PCR rounds of slightly modified ARM-PCR that TCR beta libraries arose. Each of the first two PCR rounds ran nine to ten cycles with TRBV1-TRBV30 forward and C-beta reverse primers. TCRdb reprocessed the multiplex PCR reads with MiXCR, giving one entry per CDR3 protein. The sample holds 60,000 to 90,000 distinct CDR3 sequences, almost 70% seen once.

The sample taken for sequencing was liver tumor tissue from sampling region 4. Subset described: tumor region T4, right-lateral pole. The chain is built from TRBV11-2 and TRBJ2-2; D uncertain. This sequence originates from a man aged 35 to 55 with primary liver carcinoma and hepatitis B virus infection. CDR3 amino acids: CANSPDHYTGELFF. The DNA of the CDR3 is TGTGCCAACAGCCCGGACCACTACACGGGGGAGCTGTTTTTT.